Shown below are 23 T cell receptor beta chains from a single sample sequenced in a study of siplizumab effects on memory and regulatory T cells. Measured with immunoSEQ multiplex PCR; TCRdb has only the in-frame clones, and not every one. The sample includes some 53,000 clones, under 98% of them seen just once. Sequencing was performed on naive CD4+ T cells sorted from blood. These receptor sequences come from a human donor in good health.

This clone appeared once. The chain carries TRBV6-5 and TRBJ2-5; 14 positions agree with TRBD2. CDR1 is MNHEY, CDR2 SVGAGI, per germline. The CDR3 is made up of 13 amino acids. V trimming: 10 bases; J trimming: 5 bases; junction bases outside the gene matches: 3. This chain's CDR3 is CATRTSGRETQYF. The CDR3 nucleotides read TGTGCCACCCGGACTAGCGGGAGGGAGACCCAGTACTTC.

The genes are TRBV7-9 and TRBJ2-5, with 10 nucleotides matching TRBD1. J lost 4 bases, V lost 5 bases, and 1 base had no gene match. There are 13 residues in the CDR3. Germline V lookup: CDR1 SEHNR, CDR2 FQNEAQ (reference sequence). CDR3 loop: CASSRDRGETQYF. The CDR3 DNA follows: TGTGCCAGCAGCCGGGACAGGGGAGAGACCCAGTACTTC. Full variable domain (remainder filled in from reference TRBV7-9 and TRBJ2-5): DTGVSQNPRHKITKRGQNVTFRCDPISEHNRLYWYRQTLGQGPEFLTYFQNEAQLEKSRLLSDRFSAERPKGSFSTLEIQRTEQGDSAMYLCASSRDRGETQYFGPGTRLLVL.

The CDR3 DNA follows: TGTGCCAGCAGCTTGGGGGCGGGAGGTACCTACGAGCAGTACTTC. Its translation: CASSLGAGGTYEQYF. This chain links TRBV5-4 with TRBJ2-7; 8 positions match TRBD2. This CDR3 has 15 amino acids. Germline V CDR1 and CDR2: SGHNT, YYREEE (reference sequence). The V and J ends lost 0 bases and 2 bases, in that order; junction bases with no gene match: 4.

This clone was seen only a few times. The V gene is TRBV11-2, the J gene TRBJ1-5, with unresolved D. CDR3 length: 13 residues. CDR1 is SGHAT, CDR2 FQNNGV, per germline. Trimming cost V 1 base and J 5 bases, with 6 bases left between them. The CDR3 sequence is CASSLGQDQPQHF. The CDR3 bases are TGTGCCAGCAGCTTAGGTCAGGATCAGCCCCAGCATTTT.

The chain recombines TRBV7-3 with TRBJ2-7; D is uncertain. The CDR3 loop spans 16 amino acids. Germline-derived CDR1 and CDR2 are SGHTA and FQGTGA. V gave up 3 bases and J gave up 1 base, with 16 bases separating them. The CDR3 sequence is CASSLSSRVPSYEQYF. CDR3 DNA: TGTGCCAGCAGCTTGAGTAGCCGCGTTCCTTCCTACGAGCAGTACTTC.

The chain has TRBV28 and TRBJ1-5; no definite D call. There are 17 residues in the CDR3. V lost 6 bases, J lost 1 base, and 19 bases lay in between. Germline-derived CDR1 and CDR2 are MDHEN and SYDVKM. The DNA of the CDR3 is TGTGCCAGCAGGCTCGGGCCTATGGCGGGGAGCAATCAGCCCCAGCATTTT. It translates to CASRLGPMAGSNQPQHF. Drawing the rest from reference TRBV28 and TRBJ1-5, the complete variable domain is DVKVTQSSRYLVKRTGEKVFLECVQDMDHENMFWYRQDPGLGLRLIYFSYDVKMKEKGDIPEGYSVSREKKERFSLILESASTNQTSMYLCASRLGPMAGSNQPQHFGDGTRLSIL.

The chain recombines TRBV28 with TRBJ1-4, with D hard to call. The CDR3 covers 18 residues. Trimming shortened V by 2 bases and J by 5 bases, and 21 bases separated the two germline ends. The germline V gene has CDR1 MDHEN and CDR2 SYDVKM. In DNA, the CDR3 is TGTGCCAGCAGTTTAATCGCAGGCATTAGAAGGGAAAATGAAAAACTGTTTTTT. This encodes CASSLIAGIRRENEKLFF.

The chain's CDR3 is CASSPQGQGVEKLFF. The CDR3 nucleotides read TGTGCCAGCTCACCACAGGGACAGGGTGTTGAAAAACTGTTTTTT. V usage is TRBV18 and J usage is TRBJ1-4; TRBD1 agrees at 9 bases. Per germline, CDR1 KGHSH and CDR2 LQKENI. Unmatched junction bases numbered 4, after V lost 1 base and J lost 7 bases. The CDR3 loop spans 15 amino acids.

V usage is TRBV11-3 and J usage is TRBJ1-1, with D uncertain. V lost 1 base and J 6 bases, leaving 3 bases between the germline ends. Germline V gene lookup returns CDR1 SGHNT and CDR2 YENEEA. The CDR3 is made up of 11 amino acids. The CDR3: CASSLAAEAFF. The DNA for the CDR3 is TGTGCCAGCAGCTTAGCGGCTGAAGCTTTCTTT.

The chain employs TRBV11-3 and TRBJ2-7; D perhaps matches TRBD2 (6 bases). Trimming shortened V by 2 bases and J by 5 bases, and 13 bases separated the two germline ends. Germline V gene sequence: CDR1 SGHNT, CDR2 YENEEA. The CDR3 has 14 amino acids. The CDR3, as DNA: TGTGCCAGCAGCTTAATAGCGGAGAGCCACGAGCAGTACTTC. It translates to CASSLIAESHEQYF.

The chain carries TRBV27 and TRBJ2-2; 10 bases agree with TRBD2. The CDR3 is 15 amino acids. V lost 3 bases, J lost 6 bases, and 4 bases stayed unmatched. CDR1 is MNHEY and CDR2 is SMNVEV in the germline V gene (reference sequence). The CDR3 DNA is TGTGCCAGCAGTTTCGCTAGCGGGAGTTCCGGGGAGCTGTTTTTT. This encodes CASSFASGSSGELFF.

This clone showed up just once. The chain carries TRBV19 and TRBJ1-2, with TRBD1 matching over 8 bases. The CDR3 runs 15 residues. The V gene's germline CDR1 is LNHDA and CDR2 SQIVND (reference sequence). V lost 5 bases and J lost 7; bases outside the gene matches: 12. The DNA for the CDR3 is TGTGCCAGTAGTTTCCAAGGACAGGGTTTCTCTGGCTACACCTTC. Translating it yields CASSFQGQGFSGYTF.

The rearrangement links TRBV5-1 to TRBJ1-4, with a weak D call TRBD1 (6 bases). Germline V CDR1 and CDR2: SGHRS, YFSETQ. The CDR3 is made up of 14 amino acids. The germline V and J ends were trimmed by 5 bases and 4 bases, with 12 bases remaining between them. This CDR3 is CASRRSRGNEKLFF. CDR3 in DNA: TGCGCCAGCAGGAGGTCCAGGGGTAATGAAAAACTGTTTTTT.

This clone was seen just once. V gene TRBV5-4 combines with J gene TRBJ1-2, with D possibly matching TRBD1 (5 bases). There are 13 residues in the CDR3. V lost 4 bases to trimming and J lost 8 bases, with 15 bases between them. The germline V gene has CDR1 SGHNT and CDR2 YYREEE (reference sequence). For the CDR3, the DNA is TGTGCCAGCAGCCCCTATAGGACACCCGGCTACACCTTC. It encodes CASSPYRTPGYTF.

The V call is TRBV6-6, the J call TRBJ2-3; 7 nucleotides match TRBD2. With 6 bases clipped from V and 0 bases from J, the junction kept 6 bases outside the gene matches. The CDR3 has 15 residues. Germline assignment: CDR1 MNHNY and CDR2 SVGAGI (reference sequence). CDR3 residues: CASRPSGSSTDTQYF. The CDR3, as DNA: TGTGCCAGCAGACCTAGCGGCTCTAGCACAGATACGCAGTATTTT.

This rearrangement joins TRBV5-4 to TRBJ1-4; D ambiguous. V dropped 4 bases and J dropped 2 bases, with 18 bases sitting between them. The CDR3 is 17 residues long. The germline V gene has CDR1 SGHNT and CDR2 YYREEE (reference sequence). In nucleotides, the CDR3 is TGTGCCAGCAGCCAAGAACCGGGAGGGAGGACTAATGAAAAACTGTTTTTT. This encodes CASSQEPGGRTNEKLFF.

This chain joins TRBV19 and TRBJ1-2, with D tentatively TRBD1 (5 bases). V gave up 7 bases and J gave up 7 bases, with 19 bases separating them. This CDR3 region has 14 residues. Germline CDR1 reads LNHDA; CDR2 reads SQIVND (reference sequence). CDR3 amino acids: CASTYSLPGAGYTF. CDR3 DNA sequence: TGTGCCAGTACGTATTCTTTACCTGGGGCTGGCTACACCTTC.

The chain carries TRBV28 and TRBJ1-4; D may be TRBD1 (5 bases). Deletions cut 5 bases from V and 0 bases from J, with 7 bases between. From germline, CDR1 is MDHEN and CDR2 SYDVKM. The length of the CDR3 is 14 residues. The DNA for the CDR3 is TGTGCCAGCAGTCAGACAGCAACTAATGAAAAACTGTTTTTT. Translating gives CASSQTATNEKLFF.

Points on this clone: The same CDR3 also results from other DNA sequences found in this sample. The chain uses TRBV11-3 and TRBJ2-2; tentatively, D is TRBD1 (5 bases). Trimming cost V 0 bases and J 5 bases, with 13 bases left between them. CDR1 SGHNT and CDR2 YENEEA come from the germline V gene. The CDR3 extends over 16 amino acids. The CDR3 spells CASSLDGQGWTGELFF. The DNA for the CDR3 is TGTGCCAGCAGCTTAGATGGTCAGGGATGGACCGGGGAGCTGTTTTTT.

The V call is TRBV18, the J call TRBJ2-7; 8 bases are shared with TRBD1. In germline, CDR1 is KGHSH, CDR2 LQKENI. This CDR3 region has 16 residues. V lost 0 bases, J lost 1 base, and 5 bases stayed unmatched. CDR3 loop: CASSPPGQAGSYEQYF. CDR3 coding DNA: TGTGCCAGCTCACCACCGGGACAGGCAGGGTCCTACGAGCAGTACTTC. Filled out from reference TRBV18 and TRBJ2-7, the complete variable domain reads NAGVMQNPRHLVRRRGQEARLRCSPMKGHSHVYWYRQLPEEGLKFMVYLQKENIIDESGMPKERFSAEFPKEGPSILRIQQVVRGDSAAYFCASSPPGQAGSYEQYFGPGTRLTVT.

The chain recombines TRBV28 with TRBJ1-1; no firm D call. The CDR3 extends over 14 amino acids. The V and J ends lost 2 bases and 1 base respectively, with 8 bases between them. Looked up from germline, CDR1 is MDHEN and CDR2 is SYDVKM. CDR3 sequence: CASSLPDTNTEAFF. CDR3 sequence (DNA): TGTGCCAGCAGTTTACCCGACACGAACACTGAAGCTTTCTTT.

The CDR3 DNA reads TGTGCTAGTGAACGGACTAGCGGGAGCTACAATGAGCAGTTCTTC. Translated: CASERTSGSYNEQFF. The V gene is TRBV12-5, the J gene TRBJ2-1; TRBD2 aligns across 13 bases. CDR1 is LGHNT, CDR2 FRNRAP, per germline. The J segment lost 3 bases and the V segment lost 7 bases, leaving 3 bases of the junction unmatched. There are 15 residues in the CDR3.

With respect to this clone: A junction boundary mismatches the germline segment, possibly from a read error. The gene calls are TRBV6-5 and TRBJ2-7, with a tentative D call TRBD1 (6 bases). The CDR3 has 12 residues. Germline V gene data show CDR1 as MNHEY and CDR2 as SVGAGI. The CDR3 is CASSEAGTRKNF. In DNA form, the CDR3 reads TGTGCCAGCAGTGAAGCAGGGACAAGGAAAAACTTC.